This T cell receptor beta chain came from a study of cytomegalovirus exposure and HLA in healthy donors. Study results and limitations: In terms of immune exposure information, only CMV serostatus was available.

Participants comprised healthy donors of bone marrow. 13 Jbeta primers and 60 Vbeta primers were used for the PCR. Authors' analysis steps: Counted up in a later analysis, unique TCR beta chains came to roughly 80 million, with around 10 million shared. Clones were sequenced by immunoSEQ multiplex PCR, and TCRdb holds only the in-frame ones, with some missing. V, J and clone size are those of that table, while D and trimming were read from the DNA. The sample table sets out more than 110,000 clones. On this clone itself: The antigen is undetermined.

The TCR sequence derives from a man aged 35-49 years in good health and CMV-seronegative. Sequencing was done on a sample of PBMCs.

The CDR3 sequence: CASRTGTGNTIYF. The CDR3 DNA follows: TGTGCCAGCAGAACCGGGACAGGAAACACCATATATTTT. The gene calls are TRBV28 and TRBJ1-3, with D possibly matching TRBD1 (6 bases). The CDR3 sequence is 13 residues long. Trimming shortened V by 6 bases and J by 4 bases, and 10 bases separated the two germline ends. From germline, CDR1 is MDHEN and CDR2 SYDVKM.